These T cell receptor beta chains were read from a single sample in a study of cytomegalovirus exposure and HLA in healthy donors. Repertoires were generated with immunoSEQ multiplex PCR, while TCRdb's copy carries only in-frame clones and drops some. Of approximately 150,000 clones in the sample, 77% are singletons; the top ten hold 2% to 3%. Specimen: PBMCs. The receptors were gathered from a woman between 40 and 55 years old in good health and CMV-seropositive. The CDR3 runs from the conserved cysteine through the conserved F or W. The D gene is left open where the match is weak. Size values are once, few and many counts, or a class for expanded clones, and some rows have none.

.,.,TRBJ1-1,TRBV2,15,CASSGRAVSGTEAFF,TGTGCCAGCAGTGGGCGGGCCGTGTCGGGCACTGAAGCTTTCTTT
once,.,TRBJ2-2,TRBV5-4,14,CASSRDKNTGELFF,TGTGCCAGCAGCCGGGACAAGAACACCGGGGAGCTGTTTTTT
.,.,TRBJ1-2,TRBV14,13,CASSPGVGYGYTF,TGTGCCAGCAGCCCAGGGGTCGGCTATGGCTACACCTTC
.,TRBD1,TRBJ1-2,TRBV7-9,14,CASSRGQENYGYTF,TGTGCCAGCAGCCGTGGACAGGAAAACTATGGCTACACCTTC
.,TRBD2,TRBJ2-7,TRBV6-5,15,CASSSGLAEPYEQYF,TGTGCCAGCAGTTCCGGACTAGCGGAGCCCTACGAGCAGTACTTC
.,.,TRBJ2-3,TRBV5-4,14,CASSPWRHTDTQYF,TGTGCCAGCAGTCCCTGGCGACACACAGATACGCAGTATTTT
.,.,TRBJ2-7,TRBV6-1,11,CASSEGREQYF,TGTGCCAGCAGTGAGGGCCGCGAGCAGTACTTC
.,.,TRBJ2-1,TRBV6-6,14,CASNSLSGYNEQFF,TGTGCCAGCAACTCGCTCTCCGGTTACAATGAGCAGTTCTTC
.,TRBD2,TRBJ2-1,TRBV4-1,16,CASSQESGAGGREQFF,TGCGCCAGCAGCCAAGAAAGCGGGGCCGGAGGTCGTGAGCAGTTCTTC
.,.,TRBJ2-4,TRBV7-2,16,CASSGSVWEAKNIQYF,TGTGCCAGCAGCGGGAGTGTGTGGGAGGCCAAAAACATTCAGTACTTC
.,TRBD1,TRBJ1-2,TRBV7-9,16,CASSGGQEASDYGYTF,TGTGCCAGCAGCGGGGGACAGGAGGCTTCCGACTATGGCTACACCTTC
.,.,TRBJ2-7,TRBV2,13,CASQLRGLYEQYF,TGTGCCAGCCAACTACGGGGGTTGTACGAGCAGTACTTC
.,TRBD2,TRBJ2-5,TRBV30,15,CACGLAGSSQETQYF,TGTGCCTGCGGACTAGCGGGGAGCTCCCAAGAGACCCAGTACTTC
.,TRBD1,TRBJ2-7,TRBV7-2,12,CASGQGAYEQYF,TGTGCCAGCGGTCAGGGGGCCTACGAGCAGTACTTC
.,TRBD1,TRBJ1-1,TRBV5-4,15,CASSLAQGAGTEAFF,TGTGCCAGCAGCTTGGCCCAGGGGGCGGGGACTGAAGCTTTCTTT
.,.,TRBJ2-3,TRBV29-1,12,CSGRDFTDTQYF,TGCAGCGGGAGGGACTTTACAGATACGCAGTATTTT
.,TRBD1,TRBJ2-7,TRBV6-5,14,CASTTRGPPYEQYF,TGTGCCAGCACCACGAGGGGGCCCCCCTACGAGCAGTACTTC
.,.,TRBJ2-2,TRBV7-2,15,CASSSTGSNTGELFF,TGTGCCAGCAGCTCTACAGGATCGAACACCGGGGAGCTGTTTTTT
.,.,TRBJ1-2,TRBV5-1,16,CASSLGVGGSNYGYTF,TGCGCCAGCAGCTTGGGGGTGGGGGGATCCAACTATGGCTACACCTTC
few,TRBD1,TRBJ2-7,TRBV27,14,CASSFGQGTYEQYF,TGTGCCAGCTCCTTCGGACAGGGAACCTACGAGCAGTACTTC
once,TRBD1,TRBJ2-5,TRBV4-3,15,CASSQDEGAGETQYF,TGCGCCAGCAGCCAAGATGAGGGGGCGGGAGAGACCCAGTACTTC
.,TRBD1,TRBJ1-4,TRBV5-1,16,CASSLGQGASNEKLFF,TGCGCCAGCAGTCTTGGACAGGGGGCCTCGAATGAAAAACTGTTTTTT
.,TRBD1,TRBJ1-2,TRBV18,16,CASSPPLTGGDYGYTF,TGTGCCAGCTCACCACCCCTCACAGGGGGTGACTATGGCTACACCTTC
.,.,TRBJ1-4,TRBV6-6,14,CASSFRDLGEKLFF,TGTGCCAGCAGTTTCCGGGACTTGGGTGAAAAACTGTTTTTT
few,.,TRBJ2-2,TRBV5-6,13,CASSLRDTGELFF,TGTGCCAGCAGCCTCAGGGACACCGGGGAGCTGTTTTTT
.,.,TRBJ1-6,TRBV6-1,11,CASSINSPLHF,TGTGCCAGCAGCATTAATTCACCCCTCCACTTT
.,TRBD1,TRBJ1-1,TRBV9,13,CASSAGGNTEAFF,TGTGCCAGCAGCGCAGGGGGTAACACTGAAGCTTTCTTT
.,.,TRBJ2-7,TRBV7-9,14,CASSLTGSSYEQYF,TGTGCCAGCAGCCTAACAGGGAGCTCCTACGAGCAGTACTTC
.,.,TRBJ2-1,TRBV7-9,14,CASSLSPGIIEQFF,TGTGCCAGCAGCTTATCCCCGGGAATAATTGAGCAGTTCTTC
.,TRBD2,TRBJ2-5,TRBV4-1,17,CASSQFSGGVGRETQYF,TGCGCCAGCAGCCAATTTAGCGGGGGGGTTGGTCGCGAGACCCAGTACTTC
.,TRBD2,TRBJ2-1,TRBV5-1,15,CASSLRLASYNEQFF,TGCGCCAGCAGCTTGAGACTAGCCTCCTACAATGAGCAGTTCTTC
.,.,TRBJ2-7,TRBV29-1,12,CSVGRGSYEQYF,TGCAGCGTGGGCAGGGGATCCTACGAGCAGTACTTC
.,.,TRBJ1-1,TRBV5-1,15,CASSLGTATYTEAFF,TGCGCCAGCAGCTTGGGAACAGCCACTTACACTGAAGCTTTCTTT
.,.,TRBJ1-1,TRBV27,14,CASSFSTSTSEAFF,TGTGCCAGCAGTTTCTCGACAAGCACGTCTGAAGCTTTCTTT
.,.,TRBJ2-3,TRBV9,18,CASSPRGGGFSGTDTQYF,TGTGCCAGCAGCCCACGAGGAGGGGGCTTTTCTGGCACAGATACGCAGTATTTT